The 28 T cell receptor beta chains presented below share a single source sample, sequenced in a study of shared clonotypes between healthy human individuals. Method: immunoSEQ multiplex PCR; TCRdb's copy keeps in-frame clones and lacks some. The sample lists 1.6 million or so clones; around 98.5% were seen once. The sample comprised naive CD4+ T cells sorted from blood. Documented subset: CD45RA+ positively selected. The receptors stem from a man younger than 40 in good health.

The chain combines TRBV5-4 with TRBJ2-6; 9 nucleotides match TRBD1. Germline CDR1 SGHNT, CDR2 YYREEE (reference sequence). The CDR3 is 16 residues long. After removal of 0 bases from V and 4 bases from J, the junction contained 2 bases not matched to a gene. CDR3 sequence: CASSLGDRAGANVLTF. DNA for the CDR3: TGTGCCAGCAGCTTGGGGGACAGGGCCGGGGCCAACGTCCTGACTTTC.

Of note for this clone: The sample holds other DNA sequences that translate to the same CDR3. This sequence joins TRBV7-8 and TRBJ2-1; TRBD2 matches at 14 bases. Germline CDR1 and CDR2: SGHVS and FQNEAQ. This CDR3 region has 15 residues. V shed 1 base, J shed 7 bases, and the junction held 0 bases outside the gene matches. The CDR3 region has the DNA TGTGCCAGCAGCTTAGGACTAGCGGGAGGGAATGAGCAGTTCTTC. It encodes CASSLGLAGGNEQFF.

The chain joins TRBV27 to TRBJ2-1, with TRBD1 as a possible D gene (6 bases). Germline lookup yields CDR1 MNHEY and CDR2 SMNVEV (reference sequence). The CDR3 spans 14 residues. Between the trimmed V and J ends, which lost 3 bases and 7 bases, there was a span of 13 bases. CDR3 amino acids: CASSFGARGNEQFF. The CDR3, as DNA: TGTGCCAGCAGTTTCGGGGCCAGGGGAAATGAGCAGTTCTTC.

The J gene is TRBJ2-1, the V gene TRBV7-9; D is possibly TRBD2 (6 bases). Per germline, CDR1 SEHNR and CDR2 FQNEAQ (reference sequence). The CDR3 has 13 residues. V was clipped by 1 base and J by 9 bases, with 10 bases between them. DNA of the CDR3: TGTGCCAGCAGCTTAGGACTAGTGGGTGAGCAGTTCTTC. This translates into CASSLGLVGEQFF.

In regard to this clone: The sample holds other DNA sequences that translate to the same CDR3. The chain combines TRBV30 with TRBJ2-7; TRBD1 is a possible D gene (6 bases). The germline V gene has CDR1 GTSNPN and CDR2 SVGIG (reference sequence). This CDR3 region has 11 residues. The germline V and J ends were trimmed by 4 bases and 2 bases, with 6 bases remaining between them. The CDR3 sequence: CAWTGAYEQYF. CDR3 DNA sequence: TGTGCCTGGACAGGGGCCTACGAGCAGTACTTC.

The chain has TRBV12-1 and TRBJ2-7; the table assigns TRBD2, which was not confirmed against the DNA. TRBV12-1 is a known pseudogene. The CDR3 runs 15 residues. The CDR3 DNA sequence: TGTGCCAGCAGCTTCCAGGTACTAGGGACCTACGAGCAGTACTTC. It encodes CASSFQVLGTYEQYF.

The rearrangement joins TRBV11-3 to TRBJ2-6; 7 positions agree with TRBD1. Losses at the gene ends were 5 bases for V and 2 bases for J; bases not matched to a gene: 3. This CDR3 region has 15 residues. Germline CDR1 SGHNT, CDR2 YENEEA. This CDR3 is CASSNTGAGANVLTF. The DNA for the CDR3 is TGTGCCAGCAGCAATACAGGGGCTGGGGCCAACGTCCTGACTTTC.

This chain's CDR3 is CASSTGSDTEAFF. The CDR3 coding sequence is TGCGCCAGCAGTACAGGGTCCGACACTGAAGCTTTCTTT. V gene TRBV10-1 combines with J gene TRBJ1-1; possible D gene TRBD1, 6 bases. The CDR3 runs to 13 residues. The ends were cut back, 5 bases at V and 3 bases at J, with 10 bases in the middle. From germline, CDR1 is WNHNN and CDR2 SYGVQD (reference sequence).

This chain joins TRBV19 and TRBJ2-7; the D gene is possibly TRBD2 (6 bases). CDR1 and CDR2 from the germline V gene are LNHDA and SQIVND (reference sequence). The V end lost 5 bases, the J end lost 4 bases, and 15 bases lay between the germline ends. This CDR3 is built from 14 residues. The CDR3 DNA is TGTGCCAGTAGTTCCACGAGGAGGGTTTACGAGCAGTACTTC. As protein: CASSSTRRVYEQYF.

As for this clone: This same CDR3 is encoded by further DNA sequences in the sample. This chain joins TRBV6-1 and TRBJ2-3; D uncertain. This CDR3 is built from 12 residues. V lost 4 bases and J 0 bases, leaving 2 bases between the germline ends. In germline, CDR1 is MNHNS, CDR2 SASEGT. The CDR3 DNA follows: TGTGCCAGCAGTGCAAGCACAGATACGCAGTATTTT. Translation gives CASSASTDTQYF.

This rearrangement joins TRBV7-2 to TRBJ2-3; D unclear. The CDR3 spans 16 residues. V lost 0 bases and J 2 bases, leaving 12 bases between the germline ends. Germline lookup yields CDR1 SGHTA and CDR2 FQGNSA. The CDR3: CASSLAPRIHTDTQYF. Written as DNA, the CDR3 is TGTGCCAGCAGCTTAGCCCCGAGAATTCACACAGATACGCAGTATTTT.

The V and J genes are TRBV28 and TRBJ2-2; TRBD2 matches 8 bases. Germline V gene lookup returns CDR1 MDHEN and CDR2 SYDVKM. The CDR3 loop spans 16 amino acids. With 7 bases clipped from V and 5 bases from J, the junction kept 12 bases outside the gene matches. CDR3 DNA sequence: TGTGCCAGCACGGCTCACGGGAGGGCTGGGACCGGGGAGCTGTTTTTT. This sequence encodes CASTAHGRAGTGELFF.

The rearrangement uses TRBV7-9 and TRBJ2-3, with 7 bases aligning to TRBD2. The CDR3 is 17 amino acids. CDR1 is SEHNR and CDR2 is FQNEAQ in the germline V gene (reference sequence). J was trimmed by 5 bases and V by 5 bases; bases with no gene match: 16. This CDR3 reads CASSRTSRPQREDTQYF. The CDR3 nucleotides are TGTGCCAGCAGCCGTACCTCTAGGCCCCAGCGGGAAGATACGCAGTATTTT.

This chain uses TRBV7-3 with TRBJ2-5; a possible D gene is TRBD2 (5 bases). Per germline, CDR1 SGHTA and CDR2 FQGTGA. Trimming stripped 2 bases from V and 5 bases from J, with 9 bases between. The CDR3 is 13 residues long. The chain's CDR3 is CASSLFGGETQYF. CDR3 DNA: TGTGCCAGCAGCTTATTTGGCGGGGAGACCCAGTACTTC.

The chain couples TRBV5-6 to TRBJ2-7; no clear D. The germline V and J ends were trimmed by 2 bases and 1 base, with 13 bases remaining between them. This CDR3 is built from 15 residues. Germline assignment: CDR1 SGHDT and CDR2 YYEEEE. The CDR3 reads CASSFVGRPSYEQYF. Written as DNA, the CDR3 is TGTGCCAGCAGCTTTGTTGGTCGCCCTTCCTACGAGCAGTACTTC.

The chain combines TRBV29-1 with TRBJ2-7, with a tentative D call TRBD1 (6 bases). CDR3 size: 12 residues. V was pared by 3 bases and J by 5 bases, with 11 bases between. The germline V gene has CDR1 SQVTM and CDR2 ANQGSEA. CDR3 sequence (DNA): TGCAGCGTTGACCAGGGGCCCGACGAGCAGTACTTC. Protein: CSVDQGPDEQYF.

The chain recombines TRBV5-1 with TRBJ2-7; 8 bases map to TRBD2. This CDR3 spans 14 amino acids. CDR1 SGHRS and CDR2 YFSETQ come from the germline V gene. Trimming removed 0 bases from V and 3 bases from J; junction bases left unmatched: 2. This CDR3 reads CASSLVTSVYEQYF. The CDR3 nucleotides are TGCGCCAGCAGCTTGGTGACTAGCGTCTACGAGCAGTACTTC.

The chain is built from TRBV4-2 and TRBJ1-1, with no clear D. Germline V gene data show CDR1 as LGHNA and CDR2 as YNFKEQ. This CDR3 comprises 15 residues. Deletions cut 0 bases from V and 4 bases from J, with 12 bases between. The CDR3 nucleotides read TGTGCCAGCAGCCAAGAGGTAGGGCTTGTCACTGAAGCTTTCTTT. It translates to CASSQEVGLVTEAFF.

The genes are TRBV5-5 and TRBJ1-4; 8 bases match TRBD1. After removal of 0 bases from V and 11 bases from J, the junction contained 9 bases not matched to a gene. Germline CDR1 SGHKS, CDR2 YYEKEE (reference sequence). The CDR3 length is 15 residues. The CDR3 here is CASSLERRGLGKLFF. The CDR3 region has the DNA TGTGCCAGCAGCTTGGAGCGCAGGGGGCTAGGGAAACTGTTTTTT.

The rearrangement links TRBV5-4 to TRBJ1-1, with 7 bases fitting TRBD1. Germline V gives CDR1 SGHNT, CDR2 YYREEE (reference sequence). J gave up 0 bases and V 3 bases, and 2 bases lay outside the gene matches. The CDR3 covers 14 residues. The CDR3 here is CASSYRGMNTEAFF. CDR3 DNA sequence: TGTGCCAGCAGCTACAGGGGAATGAACACTGAAGCTTTCTTT.

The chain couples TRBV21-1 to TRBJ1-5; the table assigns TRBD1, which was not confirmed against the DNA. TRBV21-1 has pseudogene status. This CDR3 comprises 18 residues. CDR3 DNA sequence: TGTGCCAGCAGCAATCCCCCCGGGTCCACAGGGGGCGGACAGCCCCAGCATTTT. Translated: CASSNPPGSTGGGQPQHF.

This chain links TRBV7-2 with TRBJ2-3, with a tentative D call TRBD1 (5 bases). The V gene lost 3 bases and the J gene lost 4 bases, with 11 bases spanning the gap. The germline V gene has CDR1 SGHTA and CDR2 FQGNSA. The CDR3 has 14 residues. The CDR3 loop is CASSFRAGPDTQYF. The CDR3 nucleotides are TGTGCCAGCAGCTTCAGGGCCGGGCCAGATACGCAGTATTTT.

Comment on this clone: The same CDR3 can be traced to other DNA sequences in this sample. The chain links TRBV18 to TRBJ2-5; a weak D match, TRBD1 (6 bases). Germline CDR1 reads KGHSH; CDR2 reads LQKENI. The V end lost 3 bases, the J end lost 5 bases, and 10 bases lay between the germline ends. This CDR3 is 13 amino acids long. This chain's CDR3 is CASSPPGAETQYF. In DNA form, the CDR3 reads TGTGCCAGCTCACCCCCAGGGGCTGAGACCCAGTACTTC.

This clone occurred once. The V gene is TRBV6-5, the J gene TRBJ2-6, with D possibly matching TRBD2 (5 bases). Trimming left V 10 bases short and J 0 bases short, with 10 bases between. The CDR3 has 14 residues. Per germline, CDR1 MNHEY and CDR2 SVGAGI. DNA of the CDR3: TGTGCCACCACGGGGAGCTCTGGGGCCAACGTCCTGACTTTC. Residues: CATTGSSGANVLTF.

The CDR3 DNA is TGTGCCAGCAGTTTGTCTGGGTCGGTGTTAAGTTTTGGAGGCTACACCTTC. This translates into CASSLSGSVLSFGGYTF. V gene TRBV27 combines with J gene TRBJ1-2; D is uncertain. The germline V gene has CDR1 MNHEY and CDR2 SMNVEV (reference sequence). The CDR3 is 17 residues long. V gave up 3 bases and J gave up 8 bases, with 25 bases separating them.

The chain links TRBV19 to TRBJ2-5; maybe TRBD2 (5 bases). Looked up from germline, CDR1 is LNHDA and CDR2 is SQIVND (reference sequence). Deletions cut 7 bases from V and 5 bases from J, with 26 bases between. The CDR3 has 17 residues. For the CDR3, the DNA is TGTGCCAGTACCAGACGAGCTTCGGGGTTTAGGATCGAGACCCAGTACTTC. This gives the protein CASTRRASGFRIETQYF.

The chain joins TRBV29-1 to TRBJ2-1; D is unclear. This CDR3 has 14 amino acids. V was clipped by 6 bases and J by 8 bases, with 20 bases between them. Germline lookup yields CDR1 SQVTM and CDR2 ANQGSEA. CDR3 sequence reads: CSVRSKISGYEQFF. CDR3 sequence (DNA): TGCAGCGTACGATCAAAGATTTCTGGCTATGAGCAGTTCTTC.

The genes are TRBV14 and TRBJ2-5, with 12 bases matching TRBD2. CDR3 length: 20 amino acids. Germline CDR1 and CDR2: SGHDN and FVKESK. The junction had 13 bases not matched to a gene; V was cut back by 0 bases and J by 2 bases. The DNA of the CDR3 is TGTGCCAGCAGCCAAGACTTCACTAGCGGGAGGTGGATCCCTCAAGAGACCCAGTACTTC. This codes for CASSQDFTSGRWIPQETQYF.